Shown below are 19 T cell receptor beta chains from a single sample sequenced in a study of CD8+CD57+ T cells in acquired aplastic anemia. TCR beta VDJ and CDR3 were profiled, and genomic DNA was the template. TCRdb recomputed calls from the reads with MiXCR, one row per CDR3 protein. This table has more than 40,000 distinct CDR3 sequences, about 78% appearing once. Sequenced input: sorted CD4+, CD8+, or CD8+CD57+ T cells (not recorded which) from PBMCs. The origin of the receptors is a human donor in good health, serving as a control.

V and J are TRBV4-1 and TRBJ2-7; D tentatively reads TRBD1 or TRBD2 (5 bases each). The CDR3 sequence is 15 residues long. Germline assignment: CDR1 MGHRA and CDR2 YSYEKL. Trimming removed 3 bases from V and 3 bases from J, with 15 bases in between. Here the CDR3 reads CASSQGGTTNYEQYF. CDR3 nucleotide sequence: TGCGCCAGCAGCCAGGGTGGGACCACAAACTACGAGCAGTACTTC.

The genes are TRBV15 and TRBJ1-2; tentatively, D is TRBD1 (5 bases). Germline V CDR1 and CDR2: LNHNV, YYDKDF (reference sequence). Trimming shortened V by 0 bases and J by 3 bases, and 14 bases separated the two germline ends. The CDR3 runs to 16 residues. DNA for the CDR3: TGTGCCACCAGCAGAGATCGGGGAGGGGCTCACTATGGCTACACCTTC. Its protein product is CATSRDRGGAHYGYTF.

Turning to this clonotype: Mismatch with germline at one junction end may stem from a read error. V and J are TRBV9 and TRBJ2-1; TRBD1 aligns across 7 bases. Germline lookup yields CDR1 SGDLS and CDR2 YYNGEE. This CDR3 has 12 amino acids. The CDR3 region is CATSDRVDEQFF. DNA for the CDR3: TGTGCCACCAGCGACAGGGTAGATGAGCAGTTCTTC.

CDR3 amino acids: CASSFGGNSPLHF. CDR3 sequence (DNA): TGTGCCAGCAGCTTCGGAGGGAATTCACCCCTCCACTTT. The chain joins TRBV7-2 to TRBJ1-6; unclear D gene. Trimming shortened V by 3 bases and J by 7 bases, and 7 bases separated the two germline ends. This CDR3 has 13 residues. Per germline, CDR1 SGHTA and CDR2 FQGNSA.

The V call is TRBV29-1, the J call TRBJ2-2; TRBD1 matches 8 bases. The CDR3 runs 14 residues. V was clipped by 7 bases and J by 1 base; unmatched bases: 5. The germline V gene has CDR1 SQVTM and CDR2 ANQGSEA. DNA of the CDR3: TGCAGCGCCGGAGACAGGGGGAACACCGGGGAGCTGTTTTTT. Amino acid sequence: CSAGDRGNTGELFF.

The V and J genes are TRBV4-2 and TRBJ1-2; the D is unclear. CDR1 is LGHNA, CDR2 YNFKEQ, per germline. The CDR3 runs 14 residues. Trimming took 0 bases from V and 5 from J, leaving 10 bases between them. CDR3 sequence (DNA): TGTGCCAGCAGCCAAGATGAGGGAGGATATGGCTACACCTTC. Protein: CASSQDEGGYGYTF.

The CDR3 here is CASTIGQGNTIYF. CDR3 DNA sequence: TGTGCCAGCACTATAGGACAGGGAAACACCATATATTTT. V and J are TRBV25-1 and TRBJ1-3; D is perhaps TRBD1 (6 bases). V lost 7 bases and J 4 bases, leaving 11 bases between the germline ends. The germline V gene encodes CDR1 MGHDK and CDR2 SYGVNS. This CDR3 comprises 13 residues.

The sample holds one count of this clonotype. This chain connects TRBV11-2 to TRBJ1-6, with TRBD1 matching over 7 bases. The V and J ends lost 5 bases and 7 bases, in that order; junction bases with no gene match: 11. CDR1 is SGHAT and CDR2 is FQNNGV in the germline V gene. The CDR3 length is 16 residues. CDR3 amino acids: CASSDSGTVINSPLHF. CDR3 in DNA: TGTGCCAGCAGCGACTCCGGGACAGTGATAAATTCACCCCTCCACTTT. Variable domain in full (rest from reference TRBV11-2 and TRBJ1-6): EAGVAQSPRYKIIEKRQSVAFWCNPISGHATLYWYQQILGQGPKLLIQFQNNGVVDDSQLPKDRFSAERLKGVDSTLKIQPAKLEDSAVYLCASSDSGTVINSPLHFGNGTRLTVT.

This sequence joins TRBV20-1 and TRBJ1-2; 7 bases agree with TRBD1. The CDR3 totals 12 residues. CDR1 and CDR2 from the germline V gene are DFQATT and SNEGSKA (reference sequence). Trimming at V came to 3 bases and at J to 7 bases, leaving 5 bases not matched to a gene. The CDR3 reads CSASEGALGYTF. The DNA of the CDR3 is TGCAGTGCTAGTGAGGGGGCGCTTGGCTACACCTTC.

The chain uses TRBV2 and TRBJ2-7, with TRBD1 matching 7 bases. Germline V gives CDR1 SNHLY, CDR2 FYNNEI. The CDR3 consists of 13 residues. Germline trimming cut 5 bases from V and 7 bases from J; bases unmatched to any gene: 8. This chain's CDR3 is CASSRDSLGEQYV. For the CDR3, the DNA is TGTGCCAGCAGTCGGGACAGCTTGGGGGAGCAGTACGTC.

This chain uses TRBV7-6 with TRBJ2-5; TRBD2 matches at 14 bases. CDR1 and CDR2 (germline): SGHVS, FNYEAQ. The CDR3 sequence is 16 residues long. V dropped 5 bases and J dropped 5; count of bases not matched to a gene: 7. DNA for the CDR3: TGTGCCAGCAGCCCAGGACTAGCGGGGGGCTGGGAGACCCAGTACTTC. Protein: CASSPGLAGGWETQYF.

The chain has TRBV7-9 and TRBJ2-5; D is ambiguous. Germline V gives CDR1 SEHNR, CDR2 FQNEAQ (reference sequence). The CDR3 consists of 12 residues. Between the trimmed V and J ends, which lost 4 bases and 5 bases, there was a span of 8 bases. The DNA for the CDR3 is TGTGCCAGCAGCTCCGGATCTGAGACCCAGTACTTC. Translation gives CASSSGSETQYF.

The chain links TRBV11-1 to TRBJ2-1; 10 positions agree with TRBD2. This CDR3 spans 18 amino acids. The trim removed 3 bases at V and 6 bases at J, leaving 14 bases unmatched. Germline-derived CDR1 and CDR2 are SGHAT and FQDESV (reference sequence). The chain's CDR3 is CASSFYPAVLAGLNEQFF. The CDR3, as DNA: TGTGCCAGCAGCTTTTATCCGGCGGTACTAGCGGGGCTCAATGAGCAGTTCTTC.

The chain is built from TRBV5-1 and TRBJ1-3; the D is unclear. Deletions cut 1 base from V and 4 bases from J, with 9 bases between. The CDR3 is 14 amino acids. Germline CDR1 SGHRS, CDR2 YFSETQ. The CDR3 reads CASSLSGMGNTIYF. The CDR3 coding sequence is TGCGCCAGCAGCTTGTCGGGGATGGGAAACACCATATATTTT.

V is TRBV2 and J is TRBJ1-1, with unresolved D. The germline gives CDR1 SNHLY, CDR2 FYNNEI. The V gene lost 6 bases and the J gene lost 9 bases, with 11 bases spanning the gap. The CDR3 consists of 11 residues. The CDR3 is CASSEIGQAFF. The CDR3 bases are TGTGCCAGCAGCGAGATCGGGCAAGCTTTCTTT.

The rearrangement joins TRBV19 to TRBJ2-1; 9 nucleotides agree with TRBD2. The CDR3 sequence is 17 residues long. V lost 3 bases and J lost 2; bases outside the gene matches: 8. Germline CDR1 reads LNHDA; CDR2 reads SQIVND (reference sequence). The CDR3 loop reads CASSIIWTSEAYNEQFF. The CDR3 coding sequence is TGTGCCAGTAGTATCATATGGACTAGCGAAGCCTACAATGAGCAGTTCTTC.

In its sample, this clonotype was seen a few times. The chain uses TRBV29-1 and TRBJ2-1; a possible D gene is TRBD2 (5 bases). V gave up 5 bases and J gave up 3 bases, with 14 bases separating them. The germline gives CDR1 SQVTM, CDR2 ANQGSEA. The CDR3 consists of 14 residues. CDR3 residues: CSVPVGIGYNEQFF. The CDR3 DNA is TGCAGCGTTCCTGTCGGGATCGGCTACAATGAGCAGTTCTTC.

The chain has TRBV19 and TRBJ1-5; D is unclear. The CDR3 consists of 13 residues. V was pared by 8 bases and J by 6 bases, with 14 bases between. CDR1 is LNHDA, CDR2 SQIVND, per germline (reference sequence). The CDR3 nucleotides read TGTGCCAGTGGGTGGGCAGCGGCTCAGCCCCAGCATTTT. Residues: CASGWAAAQPQHF.

The chain couples TRBV12-3 or TRBV12-4 to TRBJ2-3, with TRBD1 matching 8 bases. J was trimmed by 1 base and V by 6 bases; bases with no gene match: 6. This CDR3 region has 15 residues. The chain's CDR3 is CASRPPGQGTDTQYF. DNA of the CDR3: TGTGCCAGCAGACCACCGGGACAGGGCACAGATACGCAGTATTTT.